This TCR beta chain is from a study of Ad26.COV2.S vaccination and SARS-CoV-2 variants. Study details: In the COV1001 trial, the donor was in the Ad26.COV2.S arm. Into the muscle, Ad26.COV2.S was dosed once or twice, 56 days apart. Study conclusions and caveats: With respect to non-spike TCR breadth, vaccine and placebo recipients were similar. Placebo recipients trailed vaccine recipients in spike-specific TCR breadth.

The repertoire was sequenced with immunoSEQ multiplex PCR; TCRdb's copy has only in-frame clones and lacks some. The sample holds more than 250,000 clones, 80% to 90% seen once. This clone showed up just once. Its antigen is currently unknown. As for treatment: 15 to 20 received Ad26.COV2.S at low or high dose, single or two shots; several received placebo; per-sample allocation not given. Each sample was drawn 63 days after the first injection (of vaccine or placebo). Trimming took off 0 bases at V and 2 bases at J, with 18 bases between the two ends. The CDR3 spans 18 residues. Germline assignment: CDR1 SGHTA and CDR2 FQGNSA.

This clonotype was obtained from a person aged 18-65 years who received the Ad26.COV2.S COVID-19 vaccine or a placebo. The chain links TRBV7-2 to TRBJ2-3; a weak D match, TRBD2 (6 bases). Sequencing used peripheral blood, obtained in a trial of Ad26.COV2.S vaccine versus placebo. The CDR3 bases are TGTGCCAGCAGCTTAGCTCCCCCGGGTCGGGGGACCACAGATACGCAGTATTTT. Its translation: CASSLAPPGRGTTDTQYF.